The table lists the clone carrying this T cell receptor (beta chain) with many counts. Antigen specificity is unknown. This entry is derived from a study of regulatory T cells in long-lasting Graves disease. Study conclusions and caveats: TRBV28 was favored in persistent disease, as were TRBJ1-2 and TRBJ2-5.

Sequencing libraries for TCR beta were prepared with iRepertoire HTBI primers and Arm-PCR of CDR3 regions. TCRdb passed the multiplex PCR reads through MiXCR, listing each CDR3 protein once. Of approximately 560,000 distinct CDR3 sequences detected, about 16% appear once; the ten largest clones hold 12%. CDR3 length: 16 amino acids. CDR1 is LNHNV and CDR2 is YYDKDF in the germline V gene (reference sequence). V lost 0 bases and J lost 6; bases outside the gene matches: 3. Time point in this sample: newly diagnosed GD, antithyroid drugs for less than 3 months. PBMCs provided the RNA from which the TCR library was made. In each case, Graves' disease was diagnosed per American Thyroid Association guidelines. The same specimen was also included in a second study, on T cells in Graves' hyperthyroidism and ophthalmopathy.

This sequence was found in a man younger than 35 with Graves disease. The chain links TRBV15 to TRBJ2-1, with TRBD2 identical over 12 bases. This sample comprised peripheral blood mononuclear cells (PBMCs), obtained at new diagnosis, from a patient treated with antithyroid drugs. The CDR3 DNA is TGTGCCACCAGCAGAGACGGACTAGCGGGACCCAATGAGCAGTTCTTC. Protein product: CATSRDGLAGPNEQFF.